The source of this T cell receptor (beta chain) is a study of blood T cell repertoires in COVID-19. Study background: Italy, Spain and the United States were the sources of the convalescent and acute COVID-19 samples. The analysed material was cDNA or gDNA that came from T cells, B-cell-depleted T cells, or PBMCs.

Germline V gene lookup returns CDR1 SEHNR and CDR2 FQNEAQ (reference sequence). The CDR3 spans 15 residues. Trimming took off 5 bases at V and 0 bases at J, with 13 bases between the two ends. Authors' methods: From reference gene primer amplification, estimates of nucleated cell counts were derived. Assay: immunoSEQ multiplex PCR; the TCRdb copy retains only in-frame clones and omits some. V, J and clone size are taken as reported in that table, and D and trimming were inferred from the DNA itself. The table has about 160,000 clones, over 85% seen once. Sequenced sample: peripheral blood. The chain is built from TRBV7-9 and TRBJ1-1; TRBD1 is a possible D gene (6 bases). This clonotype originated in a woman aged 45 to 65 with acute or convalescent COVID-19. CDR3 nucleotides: TGTGCCAGCAGCCTCCTTACAGGGATGAACACTGAAGCTTTCTTT. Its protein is CASSLLTGMNTEAFF. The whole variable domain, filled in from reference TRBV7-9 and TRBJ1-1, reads DTGVSQNPRHKITKRGQNVTFRCDPISEHNRLYWYRQTLGQGPEFLTYFQNEAQLEKSRLLSDRFSAERPKGSFSTLEIQRTEQGDSAMYLCASSLLTGMNTEAFFGQGTRLTVV.